The clone carrying this T cell receptor beta chain has just a few counts. As yet, its antigen is unknown. This sample was taken from a study of T cell responses to AZD1222 COVID-19 vaccine. Whole-study findings and limits: Spike-specific TCR repertoires showed rising breadth and depth after two AZD1222 doses.

Repertoires were generated with immunoSEQ multiplex PCR, while TCRdb's copy carries only in-frame clones and drops some. Of some 110,000 clones in the sample, over 90% were seen once. The origin of this receptor is an adult in good health. The sample in question was peripheral blood, obtained on day 0 of AZD1222 vaccination.

CDR3 DNA: TGTGCCAGCAGCTTGAGTAGGGCAGATGGCTACACCTTC. This codes for CASSLSRADGYTF. The rearrangement links TRBV5-4 to TRBJ1-2; no definite D call. Germline loops: CDR1 SGHNT, CDR2 YYREEE (reference sequence). The CDR3 has 13 amino acids. V was trimmed by 1 base and J by 6 bases, leaving 10 bases between them. The whole variable domain, filled in from reference TRBV5-4 and TRBJ1-2, reads ETGVTQSPTHLIKTRGQQVTLRCSSQSGHNTVSWYQQALGQGPQFIFQYYREEENGRGNFPPRFSGLQFPNYSSELNVNALELDDSALYLCASSLSRADGYTFGSGTRLTVV.